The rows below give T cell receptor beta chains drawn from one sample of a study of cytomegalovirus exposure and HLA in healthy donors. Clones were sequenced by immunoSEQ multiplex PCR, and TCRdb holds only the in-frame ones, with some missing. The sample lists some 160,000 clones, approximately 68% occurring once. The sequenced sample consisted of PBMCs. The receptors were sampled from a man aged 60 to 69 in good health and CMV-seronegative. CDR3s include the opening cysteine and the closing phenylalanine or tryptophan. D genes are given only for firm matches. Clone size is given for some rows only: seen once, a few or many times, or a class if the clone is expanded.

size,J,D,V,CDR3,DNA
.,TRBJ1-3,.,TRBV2,CASNRDIRRVSGNTIYF,TGTGCCAGCAACCGGGACATCCGAAGGGTCTCTGGAAACACCATATATTTT
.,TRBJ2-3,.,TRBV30,CAWSTTEDTQYF,TGTGCCTGGAGTACGACTGAAGATACGCAGTATTTT
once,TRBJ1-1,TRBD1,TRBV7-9,CASSLAGTANTEAFF,TGTGCCAGCAGCTTAGCGGGGACAGCGAACACTGAAGCTTTCTTT
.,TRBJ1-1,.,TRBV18,CASSPLEEVDTEAFF,TGTGCCAGCTCACCTCTTGAAGAGGTGGACACTGAAGCTTTCTTT
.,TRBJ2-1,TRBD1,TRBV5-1,CASSRGTEDNEQFF,TGCGCCAGCAGCCGAGGGACAGAGGACAATGAGCAGTTCTTC
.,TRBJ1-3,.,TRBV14,CASSQNLNSRSGNTIYF,TGTGCCAGCAGCCAAAACTTGAACTCCCGCTCTGGAAACACCATATATTTT
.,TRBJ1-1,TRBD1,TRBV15,CATSRPPGQGIYTEAFF,TGTGCCACCAGCAGGCCTCCGGGACAGGGGATTTATACTGAAGCTTTCTTT
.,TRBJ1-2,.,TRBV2,CASSEQAKADGYTF,TGTGCCAGCAGTGAACAGGCGAAAGCAGATGGCTACACCTTC
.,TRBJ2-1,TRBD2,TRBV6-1,CASSERLALSREQFF,TGTGCCAGCAGTGAACGACTAGCCCTTAGTCGTGAGCAGTTCTTC
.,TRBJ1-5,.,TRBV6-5,CASRQSNQPQHF,TGTGCCAGCAGACAGAGCAATCAGCCCCAGCATTTT
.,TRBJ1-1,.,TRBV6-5,CASSYRGEGTEAFF,TGTGCCAGCAGTTACCGCGGGGAGGGCACTGAAGCTTTCTTT
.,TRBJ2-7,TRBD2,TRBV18,CASSRGGTAASYEQYF,TGTGCCAGCTCCCGGGGGGGGACTGCCGCATCCTACGAGCAGTACTTC
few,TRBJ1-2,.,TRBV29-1,CSGDGGEGYTF,TGCAGCGGTGATGGGGGGGAAGGCTACACCTTC
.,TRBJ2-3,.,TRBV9,CASSESSLVTDTQYF,TGTGCCAGCAGCGAAAGCTCCCTCGTCACAGATACGCAGTATTTT
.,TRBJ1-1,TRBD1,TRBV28,CASSPPGTENTEAFF,TGTGCCAGCAGTCCCCCCGGGACAGAGAACACTGAAGCTTTCTTT
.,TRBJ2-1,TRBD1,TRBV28,CASSLGQGGNEQFF,TGTGCCAGCAGTTTAGGACAGGGGGGCAATGAGCAGTTCTTC
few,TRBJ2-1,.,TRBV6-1,CVTEGAPPYNEQFF,TGTGTCACCGAAGGGGCCCCCCCCTACAATGAGCAGTTCTTC
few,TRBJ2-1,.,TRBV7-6,CASSLAGRYNEQFF,TGTGCCAGCAGCTTAGCGGGCCGTTACAATGAGCAGTTCTTC
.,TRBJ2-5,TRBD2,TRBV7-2,CASSWSSGKEETQYF,TGTGCCAGCAGCTGGAGTAGCGGGAAGGAAGAGACCCAGTACTTC
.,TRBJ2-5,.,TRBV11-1,CASSLRGARETQYF,TGTGCCAGCAGCTTACGGGGGGCGAGGGAGACCCAGTACTTC
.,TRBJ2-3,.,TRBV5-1,CASSLVTMGTGADRTDTQYF,TGCGCCAGCAGCTTGGTAACTATGGGAACGGGAGCGGACCGCACAGATACGCAGTATTTT
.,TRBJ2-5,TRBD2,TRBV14,CASSQESPLAGRAETQYF,TGTGCCAGCAGCCAAGAGAGCCCCTTAGCGGGCCGGGCAGAGACCCAGTACTTC
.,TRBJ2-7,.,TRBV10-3,CAITGSDSYEQYF,TGTGCCATCACGGGGTCTGACTCCTACGAGCAGTACTTC
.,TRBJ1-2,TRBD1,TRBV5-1,CASSLERQGYGYTF,TGCGCCAGCAGCTTGGAAAGACAGGGCTATGGCTACACCTTC
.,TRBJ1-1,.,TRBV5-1,CASSLQQNTEAFF,TGCGCCAGCAGCTTACAGCAGAACACTGAAGCTTTCTTT
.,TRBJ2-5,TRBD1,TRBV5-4,CASAGTAQETQYF,TGTGCCAGTGCCGGGACAGCCCAAGAGACCCAGTACTTC
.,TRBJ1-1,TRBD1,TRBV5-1,CASSTDRDVAFF,TGCGCCAGCAGCACCGACAGGGACGTAGCTTTCTTT
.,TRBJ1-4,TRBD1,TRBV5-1,CASSLGTGSKGEKLFF,TGCGCCAGCAGCTTGGGGACAGGGTCTAAGGGCGAAAAACTGTTTTTT
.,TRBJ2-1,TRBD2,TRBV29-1,CSVEGLAGGRYNEQFF,TGCAGCGTTGAAGGACTAGCGGGAGGGCGGTACAATGAGCAGTTCTTC
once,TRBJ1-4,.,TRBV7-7,CASSLAQGTNEKLFF,TGTGCCAGCAGCTTAGCTCAGGGAACTAATGAAAAACTGTTTTTT
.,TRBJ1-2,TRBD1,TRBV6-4,CATGGPGQGKDGYTF,TGTGCCACGGGGGGGCCGGGACAGGGAAAGGATGGCTACACCTTC
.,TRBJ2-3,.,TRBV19,CASSSASDTQYF,TGTGCCAGTAGTAGCGCATCAGATACGCAGTATTTT
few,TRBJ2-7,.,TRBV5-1,CASSLDPGLYEQYF,TGCGCCAGCAGCTTGGACCCAGGGCTGTACGAGCAGTACTTC
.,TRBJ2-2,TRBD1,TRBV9,CASSEQTGLGTGELFF,TGTGCCAGCAGCGAACAGACAGGGTTAGGGACCGGGGAGCTGTTTTTT
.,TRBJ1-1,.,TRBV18,CASSPYPGVEAFF,TGTGCCAGCTCACCATACCCAGGGGTTGAAGCTTTCTTT
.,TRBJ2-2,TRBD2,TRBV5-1,CASSERENTGELFF,TGCGCCAGCAGTGAGCGGGAGAACACCGGGGAGCTGTTTTTT
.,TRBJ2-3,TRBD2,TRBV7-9,CASSLAGLAGKITDTQYF,TGTGCCAGCAGCTTAGCGGGACTAGCGGGAAAGATAACAGATACGCAGTATTTT
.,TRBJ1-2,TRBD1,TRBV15,CATSRDLTGGATNYGYTF,TGTGCCACCAGCAGAGACCTTACAGGGGGCGCGACGAACTATGGCTACACCTTC
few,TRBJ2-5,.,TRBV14,CASSQDLFSRMRKGGAPRETQYF,TGTGCCAGCAGCCAAGATCTCTTTTCGCGCATGCGGAAGGGGGGGGCACCACGAGAGACCCAGTACTTC
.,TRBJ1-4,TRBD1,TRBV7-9,CASSLQGAVGNEKLFF,TGTGCCAGCAGCCTGCAGGGGGCGGTTGGAAATGAAAAACTGTTTTTT
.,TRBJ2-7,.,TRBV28,CASRDSAYEQYF,TGTGCCAGCCGGGACTCCGCCTACGAGCAGTACTTC
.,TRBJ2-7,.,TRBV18,CASSPPNSYEQYF,TGTGCCAGCTCACCACCGAACAGCTACGAGCAGTACTTC
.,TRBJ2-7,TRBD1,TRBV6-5,CASSLDRGNEQYF,TGTGCCAGCAGTTTAGACAGGGGGAACGAGCAGTACTTC
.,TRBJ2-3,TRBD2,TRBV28,CASSGGVTDTQYF,TGTGCCAGCAGCGGGGGGGTCACAGATACGCAGTATTTT
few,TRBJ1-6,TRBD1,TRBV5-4,CASSRGQGDSPLHF,TGTGCCAGCAGCCGGGGACAGGGTGATTCACCCCTCCACTTT
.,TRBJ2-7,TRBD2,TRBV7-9,CASSLKAGARNEQYF,TGTGCCAGCAGCTTAAAAGCGGGAGCGCGGAACGAGCAGTACTTC
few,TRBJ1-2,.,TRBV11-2,CASSLEGNGYTF,TGTGCCAGCAGCTTAGAGGGCAATGGCTACACCTTC
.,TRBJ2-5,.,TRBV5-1,CASSFGAQETQYF,TGCGCCAGCAGCTTTGGGGCGCAAGAGACCCAGTACTTC
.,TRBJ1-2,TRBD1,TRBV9,CASSVGAGGGNYGYTF,TGTGCCAGCAGCGTCGGGGCAGGGGGCGGGAACTATGGCTACACCTTC